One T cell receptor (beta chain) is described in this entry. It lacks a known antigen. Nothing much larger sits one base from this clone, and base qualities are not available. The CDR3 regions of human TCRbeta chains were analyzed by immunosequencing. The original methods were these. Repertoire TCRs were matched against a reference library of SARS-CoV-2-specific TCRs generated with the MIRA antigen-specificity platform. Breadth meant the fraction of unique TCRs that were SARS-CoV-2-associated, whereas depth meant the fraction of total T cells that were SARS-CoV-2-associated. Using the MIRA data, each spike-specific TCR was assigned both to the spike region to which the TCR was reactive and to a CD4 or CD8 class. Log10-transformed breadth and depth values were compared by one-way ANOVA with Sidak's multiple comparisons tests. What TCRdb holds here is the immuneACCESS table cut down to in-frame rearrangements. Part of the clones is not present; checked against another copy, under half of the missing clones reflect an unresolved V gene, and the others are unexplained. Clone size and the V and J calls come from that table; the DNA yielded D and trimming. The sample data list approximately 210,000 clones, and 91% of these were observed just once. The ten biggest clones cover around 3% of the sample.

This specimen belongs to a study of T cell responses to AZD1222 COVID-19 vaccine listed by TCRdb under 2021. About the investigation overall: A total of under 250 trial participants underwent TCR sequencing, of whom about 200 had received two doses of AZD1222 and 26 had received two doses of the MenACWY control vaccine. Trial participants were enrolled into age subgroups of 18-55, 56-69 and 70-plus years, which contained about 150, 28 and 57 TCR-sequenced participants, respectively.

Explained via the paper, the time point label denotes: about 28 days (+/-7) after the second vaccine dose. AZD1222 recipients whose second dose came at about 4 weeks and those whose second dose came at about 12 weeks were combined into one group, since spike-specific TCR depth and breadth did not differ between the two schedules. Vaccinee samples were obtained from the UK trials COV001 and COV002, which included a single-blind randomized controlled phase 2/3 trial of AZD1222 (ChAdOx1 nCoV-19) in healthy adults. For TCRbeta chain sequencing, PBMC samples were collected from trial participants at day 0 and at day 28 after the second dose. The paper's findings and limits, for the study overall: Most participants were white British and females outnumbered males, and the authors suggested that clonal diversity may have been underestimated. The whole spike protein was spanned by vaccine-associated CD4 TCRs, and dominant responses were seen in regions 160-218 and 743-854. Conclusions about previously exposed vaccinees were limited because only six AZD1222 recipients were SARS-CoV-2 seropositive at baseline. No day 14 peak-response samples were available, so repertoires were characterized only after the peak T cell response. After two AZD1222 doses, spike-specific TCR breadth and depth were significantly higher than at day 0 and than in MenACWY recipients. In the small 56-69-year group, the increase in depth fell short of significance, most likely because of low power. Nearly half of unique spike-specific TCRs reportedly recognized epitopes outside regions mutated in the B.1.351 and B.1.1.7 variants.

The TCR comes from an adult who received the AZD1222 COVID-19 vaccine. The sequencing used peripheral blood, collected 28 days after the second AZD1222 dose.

The CDR3 protein sequence reads: CASSQPKTGGVEAFF. DNA sequence: TGTGCCAGCAGCCAACCAAAAACAGGGGGCGTTGAAGCTTTCTTT. Recombination connected TRBV5-4 to TRBJ1-1; TRBD1 lines up with 9 middle nucleotides. CDR1 and CDR2 (SGHNT, YYREEE) derive from the germline V gene (reference sequence). V is pruned by 4 bases and J by 7 bases, leaving 11 bases of the junction without a gene match. Spanning cysteine to phenylalanine, the CDR3 consists of 15 amino acids. Kept here is only the CDR3 DNA, which spans 45 bases and is read in frame from base 1.